This TCR beta chain was found in a study of shared clonotypes between healthy human individuals. Study at large: Per donor, CD8 memory used one plate, CD8 naive used two, CD4 memory used three and CD4 naive used three.

Findings and caveats of the study: Investigators expected sequencing depth to affect clonotype sharing among donors.

Germline V CDR1 and CDR2: MDHEN, SYDVKM. The length of the CDR3 is 17 residues. The V gene lost 4 bases and the J gene lost 2 bases, with 15 bases spanning the gap. Each subset's genomic DNA was shared equally among a number of immunoSEQ plates. In replicate PCRs of sorted subsets, approximately 190 ng DNA, tens of thousands of T cell genomes, was used. TCRdb's table, derived via immunoSEQ multiplex PCR, lists solely in-frame clones and lacks some. This repertoire shows approximately 2.4 million clones, 90% to 96% found once; its top ten account for around 0.13%. About this clone itself: Its target is unknown.

This chain uses TRBV28 with TRBJ2-6; a weak D match, TRBD1 (5 bases). Sequenced: naive CD4+ T cells sorted from blood. Subset here: CD45RA+ positively selected. The source of this sequence is a man between 18 and 29 years old in good health. The CDR3 loop is CASSSGAAIPGANVLTF. In nucleotides, the CDR3 is TGTGCCAGCAGTTCTGGGGCAGCCATTCCTGGGGCCAACGTCCTGACTTTC.